This TCR beta chain came from a study of blood T cell repertoires in COVID-19. For the study at large: Collection of acute and convalescent COVID-19 samples took place in the United States, Italy and Spain. From T cells, B-cell-depleted T cells, or PBMCs came the material, which was cDNA or gDNA.

V was trimmed by 1 base and J by 5 bases, leaving 14 bases between them. Germline V CDR1 and CDR2: KGHDR, SFDVKD. The length of the CDR3 is 16 residues. Per the study methods: Estimation of nucleated cell counts relied on the amplification of reference gene primers. The data were produced by immunoSEQ multiplex PCR, yet TCRdb's version contains in-frame clones alone and is incomplete. Clone size and V and J calls were adopted from that table, with D and trimming inferred from the DNA. The table has hundreds of thousands of clones, approximately 83% seen once. The sequenced sample was peripheral blood. The chain has TRBV24-1 and TRBJ2-1; D is perhaps TRBD2 (6 bases). The receptor's source is a woman aged 25-40 years who had recovered from COVID-19. CDR3 coding DNA: TGTGCCACCAGTGATTTTTCGGGGGAGAGTAACAATGAGCAGTTCTTC. This sequence encodes CATSDFSGESNNEQFF.